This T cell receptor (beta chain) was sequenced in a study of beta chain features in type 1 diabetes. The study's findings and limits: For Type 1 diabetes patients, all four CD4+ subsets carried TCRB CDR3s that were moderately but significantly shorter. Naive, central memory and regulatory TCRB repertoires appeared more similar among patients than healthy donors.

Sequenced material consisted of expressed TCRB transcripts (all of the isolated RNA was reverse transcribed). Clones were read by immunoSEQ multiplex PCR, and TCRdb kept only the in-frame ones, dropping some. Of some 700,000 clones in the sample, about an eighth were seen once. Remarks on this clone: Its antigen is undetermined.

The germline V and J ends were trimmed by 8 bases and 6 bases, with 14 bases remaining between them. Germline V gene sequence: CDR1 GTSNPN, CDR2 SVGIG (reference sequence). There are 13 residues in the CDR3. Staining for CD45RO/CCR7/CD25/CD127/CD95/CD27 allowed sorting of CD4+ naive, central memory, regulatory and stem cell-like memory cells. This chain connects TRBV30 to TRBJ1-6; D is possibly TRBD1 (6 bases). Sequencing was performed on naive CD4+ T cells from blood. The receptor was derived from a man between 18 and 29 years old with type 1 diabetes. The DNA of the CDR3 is TGTGCCCGACGGGGGCAGGGTAATTCACCCCTCCACTTT. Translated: CARRGQGNSPLHF. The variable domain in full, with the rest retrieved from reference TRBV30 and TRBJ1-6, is SQTIHQWPATLVQPVGSPLSLECTVEGTSNPNLYWYRQAAGRGLQLLFYSVGIGQISSEVPQNLSASRPQDRQFILSSKKLLLSDSGFYLCARRGQGNSPLHFGNGTRLTVT.